This is a list of T cell receptor beta chains from one sample in a study of T cells in Graves' hyperthyroidism and ophthalmopathy. TCRdb reanalysed the multiplex PCR reads using MiXCR and keeps one entry per CDR3 protein. The sample lists fewer than 25,000 distinct CDR3 sequences; 45% to 55% were seen once. Material: blood. The receptors were sampled from a woman aged 40 to 50 with Graves' hyperthyroidism that later progressed to Graves' ophthalmopathy. The CDR3 runs from the conserved cysteine through the conserved F or W. A D gene is named only where the DNA matches it firmly. The listing skips clone size in some rows; elsewhere it reads once, few, many or a size class.

TRBV24-1	NA	TRBJ1-2	NA	CATSDTRQNYSYTF	TGTGCCACCAGTGATACGAGACAGAACTATAGCTACACCTTC
TRBV15	medium-sized	TRBJ2-7	NA	CATSRIKTAGYEQYF	TGTGCCACCAGCAGAATAAAGACGGCAGGCTACGAGCAGTACTTC
TRBV7-9	medium-sized	TRBJ2-7	TRBD1	CASSLAIQGAYEQYF	TGTGCCAGCAGCTTAGCGATACAGGGGGCGTACGAGCAGTACTTC
TRBV6-6	NA	TRBJ1-5	NA	CASSYSGGGQPQHF	TGTGCCAGCAGTTACTCCGGGGGGGGACAGCCCCAGCATTTT
TRBV20-1	NA	TRBJ2-1	NA	CSARDLGSYNEQFF	TGCAGTGCTAGAGATCTAGGCTCCTACAATGAGCAGTTCTTC
TRBV7-3	many	TRBJ1-1	NA	CASSLGRLNTEAFF	TGTGCCAGCAGCTTAGGACGGTTGAACACTGAAGCTTTCTTT
TRBV20-1	NA	TRBJ1-1	NA	CSARDSNTEAFF	TGCAGTGCTAGGGACAGCAACACTGAAGCTTTCTTT
TRBV2	few	TRBJ1-6	NA	CASSGSGAESPLHF	TGTGCCAGCAGTGGTTCTGGAGCCGAATCACCCCTCCACTTT
TRBV3-1	many	TRBJ2-3	NA	CASSQLPTDTQYF	TGTGCCAGCAGCCAACTCCCCACAGATACGCAGTATTTT
TRBV29-1	few	TRBJ2-7	TRBD2	CSVGGGRIYEQYF	TGCAGCGTTGGCGGCGGGAGGATCTACGAGCAGTACTTC
TRBV7-6	NA	TRBJ2-3	TRBD2	CASSFASGGTDTQYF	TGTGCCAGCAGCTTTGCTAGCGGAGGAACAGATACGCAGTATTTT
TRBV7-8	many	TRBJ1-1	NA	CASSLVKGYTEAFF	TGTGCCAGCAGCTTAGTTAAGGGGTACACTGAAGCTTTCTTT
TRBV7-9	medium-sized	TRBJ2-6	TRBD1	CASRGQGRTGANVLTF	TGTGCCAGCAGGGGACAGGGACGAACTGGGGCCAACGTCCTGACTTTC
TRBV5-4	NA	TRBJ2-7	TRBD2	CASSLTSGAYEQYF	TGTGCCAGCAGCCTTACTAGCGGGGCGTACGAGCAGTACTTC
TRBV7-3	NA	TRBJ2-7	NA	CASSETGGYEQYF	TGTGCCAGCAGCGAAACCGGAGGCTACGAGCAGTACTTC
TRBV30	many	TRBJ1-5	NA	CAWSSGNSNQPQHF	TGTGCCTGGAGTTCAGGGAATAGCAATCAGCCCCAGCATTTT
TRBV7-3	NA	TRBJ2-6	NA	CASRVTGLGASVLTF	TGTGCCAGCAGAGTAACAGGGCTCGGGGCCAGCGTCCTGACTTTC
TRBV19	NA	TRBJ1-2	NA	CASGSTGFYGYTF	TGTGCCAGTGGGAGTACAGGGTTCTATGGCTATACCTTC
TRBV6-1	NA	TRBJ2-5	TRBD1	CASRDREGETQYF	TGTGCCAGCAGGGACAGGGAAGGTGAGACCCAGTACTTC
TRBV29-1	NA	TRBJ1-2	TRBD1	CSVWTGLSYGYTF	TGCAGCGTCTGGACAGGGCTAAGCTATGGCTACACCTTC
TRBV18	NA	TRBJ2-3	TRBD2	CASSPKSGRAADTQYF	TGTGCCAGCTCACCAAAGAGCGGGAGGGCCGCAGATACGCAGTATTTT
TRBV30	many	TRBJ1-1	NA	CAWSVGLLSEAFF	TGTGCCTGGAGTGTAGGGCTCCTTTCTGAAGCTTTCTTT
TRBV7-9	NA	TRBJ2-5	NA	CASSLGGTGSETQYF	TGTGCCAGCAGCTTAGGGGGGACCGGGTCAGAGACCCAGTACTTC
TRBV19	few	TRBJ2-1	TRBD2	CASSIETSGSGNEQFF	TGTGCCAGTAGTATAGAGACTAGCGGGAGCGGCAATGAGCAGTTCTTC
TRBV6-5	NA	TRBJ2-1	NA	CASSSGSYNEQFF	TGTGCCAGCAGTAGCGGATCCTACAATGAGCAGTTCTTC
TRBV5-1	NA	TRBJ2-2	NA	CASSRMGGGELFF	TGCGCCAGCAGCCGGATGGGGGGCGGGGAGCTGTTTTTT
TRBV7-9	medium-sized	TRBJ2-3	NA	CASSLATRWSTDTQYF	TGTGCCAGCAGCTTAGCAACTAGGTGGAGCACAGATACGCAGTATTTT
TRBV28	NA	TRBJ1-5	TRBD1	CASSPWRQGDHEHF	TGTGCCAGCAGTCCTTGGAGACAGGGGGACCACGAGCATTTT
TRBV7-9	NA	TRBJ1-2	NA	CASEDYGYTF	TGTGCCAGCGAGGACTATGGCTACACCTTC
TRBV7-2	once	TRBJ2-3	NA	CASSLGRVSDTQYF	TGTGCCAGCAGCTTAGGCAGGGTGTCAGATACGCAGTATTTT
TRBV7-9	NA	TRBJ2-1	NA	CASSYGRSANEQSF	TGTGCCAGTAGCTACGGACGTAGCGCGAATGAGCAGTCCTTC
TRBV7-8	NA	TRBJ2-1	NA	CASSHPYNEQFF	TGTGCCAGCAGTCATCCCTACAATGAGCAGTTCTTC
TRBV29-1	medium-sized	TRBJ2-7	NA	CSGTDSAYEQYF	TGCAGCGGGACAGACAGTGCCTACGAGCAGTACTTC
TRBV3-1	NA	TRBJ1-4	NA	CASSQTGLGHNEKLFF	TGTGCCAGCAGCCAGACAGGTTTGGGCCACAATGAAAAACTGTTTTTT
TRBV19	NA	TRBJ2-2	NA	CASSIGEGSNTGELFF	TGTGCCAGTAGTATAGGAGAGGGTAGTAACACCGGGGAGCTGTTTTTT
TRBV7-6	medium-sized	TRBJ2-1	NA	CASSEQGSYNEQFF	TGTGCCAGCAGCGAGCAGGGTTCCTACAATGAGCAGTTCTTC
TRBV2	NA	TRBJ1-2	NA	CASSEIGAPGYTF	TGTGCCAGCAGTGAAATTGGGGCGCCGGGCTACACCTTC
TRBV28	many	TRBJ2-5	NA	CASSSQDFQETQYF	TGTGCCAGCAGTTCACAGGACTTTCAAGAGACCCAGTACTTC
TRBV2	NA	TRBJ2-1	NA	CASSLGLSEQFF	TGTGCCAGCAGTCTCGGACTAAGTGAGCAGTTCTTC
TRBV9	NA	TRBJ2-1	TRBD2	CASSVTSGVLDEQFF	TGTGCCAGCAGCGTGACTAGCGGGGTCTTGGATGAGCAGTTCTTC
TRBV5-1	NA	TRBJ1-6	NA	CASSLRDLSISPLHF	TGCGCCAGCAGCCTCCGGGACCTGTCAATTTCACCCCTCCACTTT
TRBV19	once	TRBJ2-5	TRBD2	CASSLGLALQETQYF	TGTGCCAGTAGTTTGGGACTAGCACTCCAAGAGACCCAGTACTTC
TRBV28	many	TRBJ1-6	TRBD1	CASSLSRDRGLSSPLHF	TGTGCCAGCAGTTTATCCCGGGACAGGGGCTTAAGTTCACCCCTCCACTTT